These 25 T cell receptor beta chains came from one sample sequenced in a study of cytomegalovirus exposure and HLA in healthy donors. The PCR used 60 Vbeta and 13 Jbeta primers. Profiling relied on immunoSEQ multiplex PCR, and the TCRdb table lists in-frame clones only, not all of them. The sample consists of 150,000 to 200,000 clones, approximately 80% of them appearing once. Material: PBMCs. These receptors came from a woman between 18 and 30 years old in good health and CMV-seropositive.

The genes are TRBV5-4 and TRBJ2-3, with 9 bases matching TRBD2. CDR3 length: 16 residues. Germline loops: CDR1 SGHNT, CDR2 YYREEE (reference sequence). Trimming cost V 4 bases and J 1 base; bases outside gene matches: 7. The CDR3 region has the DNA TGTGCCAGCAGCCGCCACCGGACTAGCGGCACAGATACGCAGTATTTT. This codes for CASSRHRTSGTDTQYF.

The chain combines TRBV4-2 with TRBJ2-7, with TRBD2 matching 12 bases. Germline lookup yields CDR1 LGHNA and CDR2 YNFKEQ. This CDR3 has 16 residues. J gave up 4 bases and V 1 base, and 5 bases lay outside the gene matches. The CDR3 loop is CASSQVLAGGLYEQYF. In nucleotides, the CDR3 is TGTGCCAGCAGCCAAGTTCTAGCGGGGGGGCTGTACGAGCAGTACTTC.

The V call is TRBV11-3, the J call TRBJ2-7; the D is unclear. Trimming shortened V by 5 bases and J by 6 bases, and 14 bases separated the two germline ends. Germline lookup yields CDR1 SGHNT and CDR2 YENEEA. This CDR3 is built from 13 residues. The CDR3 sequence: CASSLAGIGEQYF. CDR3 coding DNA: TGTGCCAGCAGCCTCGCAGGTATCGGCGAGCAGTACTTC.

The sample holds a few counts of this clone. The V and J genes are TRBV30 and TRBJ2-2; a weak D match, TRBD1 (5 bases). The CDR3 length is 15 residues. Germline CDR1 is GTSNPN and CDR2 is SVGIG (reference sequence). The V and J ends lost 0 bases and 1 base respectively, with 9 bases between them. CDR3 sequence (DNA): TGTGCCTGGAGTGTACTGGGGCAGAACACCGGGGAGCTGTTTTTT. Translating it yields CAWSVLGQNTGELFF.

This sequence joins TRBV13 and TRBJ2-3; 9 bases line up with TRBD2. Trimming took 1 base from V and 8 from J; bases not matched to a gene: 7. This CDR3 contains 15 residues. Germline lookup yields CDR1 PRHDT and CDR2 FYEKMQ (reference sequence). The CDR3 DNA sequence: TGTGCCAGCAGCTTAGTGCGGGGGGGCCTTGGTACGCAGTATTTT. Protein product: CASSLVRGGLGTQYF.

The genes are TRBV9 and TRBJ1-6; D possibly corresponds to TRBD1 (5 bases). Germline CDR1 is SGDLS and CDR2 is YYNGEE. The length of the CDR3 is 14 residues. V lost 4 bases, J lost 9 bases, and 14 bases lay in between. The CDR3 region is CASSNRDLSSPLHF. Written as DNA, the CDR3 is TGTGCCAGCAGCAACCGGGACTTAAGTTCACCCCTCCACTTT.

The chain combines TRBV10-3 with TRBJ1-2; no reliable D call. The V gene's germline CDR1 is ENHRY and CDR2 SYGVKD. Trimming cost V 11 bases and J 2 bases, with 21 bases left between them. CDR3 length: 15 amino acids. This CDR3 is CAVKEAGSRNYGYTF. CDR3 in DNA: TGTGCCGTTAAGGAGGCAGGTTCCAGGAACTATGGCTACACCTTC.

The V call is TRBV23-1, the J call TRBJ1-1; a weak D match, TRBD1 (5 bases). TRBV23-1 is given ORF status, its function remaining uncertain. The length of the CDR3 is 17 residues. Deletions cut 0 bases from V and 5 bases from J, with 19 bases between. For the CDR3, the DNA is TGCGCCAGCAGTCAATCCAGGCGTGCGCAGGGCCGGACTGAAGCTTTCTTT. It translates to CASSQSRRAQGRTEAFF.

The V call is TRBV23-1, the J call TRBJ1-2; the D gene is possibly TRBD1 (6 bases). TRBV23-1 is placed among ORFs of uncertain function. The CDR3 extends over 18 amino acids. The ends were cut back, 6 bases at V and 4 bases at J, with 27 bases in the middle. DNA for the CDR3: TGCGCCAGCAGGCCCACGGGGGGCGGGGTAGGAATATCCTATGGCTACACCTTC. Amino acids: CASRPTGGGVGISYGYTF.

Worth noting for this clone: At one boundary the junction diverges from the germline segment, which might be a read error. The chain uses TRBV6-5 and TRBJ2-5, with D possibly being TRBD2 (7 bases). Germline CDR1 reads MNHEY; CDR2 reads SVGAGI. CDR3 length: 14 residues. Written as DNA, the CDR3 is TGTGCCAGCAGCCTCGGGGGGCCACAAGGGACCCAGTACTTC. It encodes CASSLGGPQGTQYF.

Remarks on this clone: Other DNA sequences within the sample encode an identical CDR3. This chain joins TRBV6-5 and TRBJ2-7, with D possibly being TRBD2 (5 bases). The V end lost 6 bases, the J end lost 4 bases, and 10 bases lay between the germline ends. CDR3 length: 12 amino acids. Per the germline V gene, CDR1 is MNHEY and CDR2 is SVGAGI. CDR3 amino acids: CASRGGLYEQYF. The CDR3 DNA follows: TGTGCCAGCAGAGGCGGACTTTACGAGCAGTACTTC.

The chain carries TRBV7-9 and TRBJ2-5; D may be TRBD1 (5 bases). V lost 5 bases to trimming and J lost 2 bases, with 12 bases between them. Germline loops: CDR1 SEHNR, CDR2 FQNEAQ (reference sequence). This CDR3 is 14 amino acids long. For the CDR3, the DNA is TGTGCCAGCAGCCAACGTTCAGGGCAAGAGACCCAGTACTTC. Its translation is CASSQRSGQETQYF.

The chain links TRBV2 to TRBJ1-1, with 10 positions matching TRBD1. Germline V gene lookup returns CDR1 SNHLY and CDR2 FYNNEI. The CDR3 has 14 amino acids. V gave up 4 bases and J gave up 3 bases; unmatched junction bases: 2. The CDR3 loop is CASSGTGGYTEAFF. In DNA, the CDR3 is TGTGCCAGCAGTGGGACAGGGGGGTACACTGAAGCTTTCTTT. Full variable domain (missing parts from reference TRBV2 and TRBJ1-1): EPEVTQTPSHQVTQMGQEVILRCVPISNHLYFYWYRQILGQKVEFLVSFYNNEISEKSEIFDDQFSVERPDGSNFTLKIRSTKLEDSAMYFCASSGTGGYTEAFFGQGTRLTVV.

The V call is TRBV5-6, the J call TRBJ2-3; 7 nucleotides match TRBD1. Germline assignment: CDR1 SGHDT and CDR2 YYEEEE. CDR3 length: 15 amino acids. V gave up 4 bases and J gave up 6 bases; unmatched junction bases: 11. The CDR3 reads CASSQTGAPLDTQYF. DNA for the CDR3: TGTGCCAGCAGCCAAACAGGGGCCCCTTTGGATACGCAGTATTTT. Combining the CDR3 with reference TRBV5-6 and TRBJ2-3 gives the whole variable domain DAGVTQSPTHLIKTRGQQVTLRCSPKSGHDTVSWYQQALGQGPQFIFQYYEEEERQRGNFPDRFSGHQFPNYSSELNVNALLLGDSALYLCASSQTGAPLDTQYFGPGTRLTVL.

V usage is TRBV7-2 and J usage is TRBJ2-5, with unresolved D. V was pared by 0 bases and J by 5 bases, with 7 bases between. Germline V gene sequence: CDR1 SGHTA, CDR2 FQGNSA. CDR3 length equals 13 residues. This chain's CDR3 is CASSLANGETQYF. The CDR3 DNA reads TGTGCCAGCAGCTTAGCGAACGGGGAGACCCAGTACTTC.

The J gene is TRBJ1-2, the V gene TRBV4-3; maybe TRBD1 (6 bases). This CDR3 is built from 16 residues. CDR1 is LGHNA, CDR2 YSLEER, per germline. Trimming took 3 bases from V and 1 from J, leaving 15 bases between them. CDR3 nucleotides: TGCGCCAGCAGCCAGAAAAGGACAGTTCATAACTATGGCTACACCTTC. Its translation is CASSQKRTVHNYGYTF.

Regarding this clone: The same CDR3 also results from other DNA sequences found in this sample. The J gene is TRBJ1-5, the V gene TRBV30; D gene uncertain. The ends were cut back, 5 bases at V and 2 bases at J, with 10 bases in the middle. This CDR3 spans 13 amino acids. CDR1 is GTSNPN and CDR2 is SVGIG in the germline V gene (reference sequence). CDR3: CAWGVNGNQPQHF. The CDR3 DNA reads as TGTGCCTGGGGAGTGAATGGCAATCAGCCCCAGCATTTT.

The chain carries TRBV6-7 and TRBJ2-1, with TRBD2 matching over 8 bases. TRBV6-7 has ORF status, its function being uncertain. J was trimmed by 7 bases and V by 0 bases; bases with no gene match: 11. The CDR3 totals 17 residues. The CDR3 DNA follows: TGTGCCAGCAGTTACTCTCCACCGGGACTAGGAAGTAATGAGCAGTTCTTC. This encodes CASSYSPPGLGSNEQFF.

This clone has more than one count but fewer than ten. V is TRBV11-2 and J is TRBJ2-5; D perhaps matches TRBD2 (5 bases). This CDR3 is built from 16 residues. The germline V and J ends were trimmed by 1 base and 1 base, with 13 bases remaining between them. In germline, CDR1 is SGHAT, CDR2 FQNNGV. The CDR3 region is CASSLGSRVFQETQYF. CDR3 coding DNA: TGTGCCAGCAGCTTAGGATCGAGGGTATTCCAAGAGACCCAGTACTTC.

This chain's CDR3 is CASSRGQGAGANVLTF. In DNA, the CDR3 is TGCGCCAGCAGCCGAGGACAGGGGGCTGGGGCCAACGTCCTGACTTTC. The chain carries TRBV4-1 and TRBJ2-6, with 10 bases aligning to TRBD1. J was trimmed by 2 bases and V by 4 bases; bases with no gene match: 2. The CDR3 loop spans 16 amino acids. The V gene's germline CDR1 is MGHRA and CDR2 YSYEKL.

The chain is built from TRBV2 and TRBJ1-2, with TRBD1 identical over 7 bases. The CDR3 contains 13 residues. Per germline, CDR1 SNHLY and CDR2 FYNNEI. With V trimmed by 2 bases and J by 8 bases, 5 bases remained unmatched. CDR3 in amino acids: CASSETGVEGYTF. For the CDR3, the DNA is TGTGCCAGCAGTGAAACAGGGGTGGAAGGCTACACCTTC.

This clone appeared a single time. V gene TRBV7-9 combines with J gene TRBJ2-5, with TRBD2 as a possible D gene (6 bases). Germline values: CDR1 SEHNR, CDR2 FQNEAQ (reference sequence). The CDR3 totals 15 residues. V was clipped by 2 bases and J by 0 bases, with 10 bases between them. The CDR3 DNA is TGTGCCAGCAGCTTAACTACTAGCAACCAAGAGACCCAGTACTTC. It encodes CASSLTTSNQETQYF.

This clone turned up a few times. V is TRBV19 and J is TRBJ1-2, with D unresolved. Looked up from germline, CDR1 is LNHDA and CDR2 is SQIVND (reference sequence). The CDR3 covers 14 residues. V lost 5 bases and J lost 4, with 14 bases in between. As DNA, the CDR3 is TGTGCCAGTAGTCTACGCCGGGTTGGCTATGGCTACACCTTC. It yields the protein CASSLRRVGYGYTF.

The rearrangement uses TRBV18 and TRBJ1-6, with D possibly TRBD1 on 5 matching bases. This CDR3 spans 14 amino acids. V was clipped by 3 bases and J by 12 bases, with 15 bases between them. CDR1 is KGHSH, CDR2 LQKENI, per germline. The CDR3 DNA reads TGTGCCAGCTCACCCGGACATACCGGTGAACCCCTCCACTTT. Protein sequence: CASSPGHTGEPLHF.

The J gene is TRBJ2-7, the V gene TRBV7-9; 9 bases line up with TRBD1. The ends lost 5 bases at V and 3 bases at J; junction bases unmatched: 5. From germline, CDR1 is SEHNR and CDR2 FQNEAQ (reference sequence). CDR3 length: 14 amino acids. Written as DNA, the CDR3 is TGTGCCAGCAGCCCGGGACAGGGTCACTACGAGCAGTACTTC. This encodes CASSPGQGHYEQYF.